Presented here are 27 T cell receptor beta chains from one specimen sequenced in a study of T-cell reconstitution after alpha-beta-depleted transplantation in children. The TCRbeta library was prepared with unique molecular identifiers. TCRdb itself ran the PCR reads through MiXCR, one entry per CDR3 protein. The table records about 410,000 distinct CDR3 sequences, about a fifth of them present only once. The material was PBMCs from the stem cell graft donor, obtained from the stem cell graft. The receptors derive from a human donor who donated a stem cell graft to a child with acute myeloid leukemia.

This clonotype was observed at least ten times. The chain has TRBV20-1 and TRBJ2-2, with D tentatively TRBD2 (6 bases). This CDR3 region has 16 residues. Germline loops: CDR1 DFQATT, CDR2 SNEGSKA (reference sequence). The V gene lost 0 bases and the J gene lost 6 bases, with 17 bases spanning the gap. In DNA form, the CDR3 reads TGCAGTGCTAGAGATGGAGCCCTAGGAGGGGCCGGGGAGCTGTTTTTT. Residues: CSARDGALGGAGELFF.

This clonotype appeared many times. The CDR3 DNA reads TGTGCCAGCAGCTTAGCTGGGACAGGGACCTACGAGCAGTACTTC. Amino acids: CASSLAGTGTYEQYF. The genes are TRBV28 and TRBJ2-7, with 9 bases that match TRBD1. The V gene end was trimmed by 6 bases and the J gene end by 2 bases; junction bases not matched to a gene: 8. This CDR3 has 15 residues. The germline gives CDR1 MDHEN, CDR2 SYDVKM.

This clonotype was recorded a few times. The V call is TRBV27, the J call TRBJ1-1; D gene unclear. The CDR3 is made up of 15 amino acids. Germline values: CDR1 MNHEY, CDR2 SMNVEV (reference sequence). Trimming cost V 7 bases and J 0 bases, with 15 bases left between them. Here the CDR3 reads CASTLRGALNTEAFF. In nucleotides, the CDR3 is TGTGCCAGCACCTTGCGTGGCGCGTTGAACACTGAAGCTTTCTTT.

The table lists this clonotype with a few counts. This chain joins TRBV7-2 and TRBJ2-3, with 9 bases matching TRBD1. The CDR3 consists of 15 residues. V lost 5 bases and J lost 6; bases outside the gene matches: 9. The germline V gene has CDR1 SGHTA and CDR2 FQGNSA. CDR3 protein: CASSPRTGAPDTQYF. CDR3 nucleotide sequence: TGTGCCAGCAGCCCACGGACAGGGGCCCCGGATACGCAGTATTTT.

CDR3 coding DNA: TGCGCCAGCAGCCTTAAAATGGACAGTTACAATGAGCAGTTCTTC. Translation gives CASSLKMDSYNEQFF. The rearrangement uses TRBV5-1 and TRBJ2-1, with D possibly TRBD1 on 6 matching bases. This CDR3 is built from 15 residues. The V and J ends lost 4 bases and 4 bases respectively, with 15 bases between them. Germline V CDR1 and CDR2: SGHRS, YFSETQ.

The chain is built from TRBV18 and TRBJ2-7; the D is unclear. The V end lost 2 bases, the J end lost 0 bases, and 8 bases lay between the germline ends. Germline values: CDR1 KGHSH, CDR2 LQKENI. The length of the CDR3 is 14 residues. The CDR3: CASSPNPSSYEQYF. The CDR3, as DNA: TGTGCCAGCTCACCAAACCCAAGCTCCTACGAGCAGTACTTC.

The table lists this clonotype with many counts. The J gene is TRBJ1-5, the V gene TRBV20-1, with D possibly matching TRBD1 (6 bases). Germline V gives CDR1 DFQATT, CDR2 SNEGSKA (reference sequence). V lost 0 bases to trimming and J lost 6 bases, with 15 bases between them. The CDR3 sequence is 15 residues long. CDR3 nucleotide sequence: TGCAGTGCTAGAGATTTAGGCAGGGGTGTTCAGCCCCAGCATTTT. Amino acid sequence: CSARDLGRGVQPQHF.

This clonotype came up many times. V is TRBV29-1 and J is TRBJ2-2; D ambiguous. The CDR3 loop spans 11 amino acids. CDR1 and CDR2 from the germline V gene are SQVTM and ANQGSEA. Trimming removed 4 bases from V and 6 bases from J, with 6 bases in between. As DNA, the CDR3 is TGCAGCGTTGGTGGAGCCGGGGAGCTGTTTTTT. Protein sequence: CSVGGAGELFF.

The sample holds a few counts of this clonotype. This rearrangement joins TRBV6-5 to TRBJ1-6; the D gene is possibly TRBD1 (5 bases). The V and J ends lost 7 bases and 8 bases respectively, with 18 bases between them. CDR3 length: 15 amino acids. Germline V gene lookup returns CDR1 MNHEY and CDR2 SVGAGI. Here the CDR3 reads CASTSPSGGDSPLHF. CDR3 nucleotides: TGTGCCAGCACCTCCCCGTCCGGAGGGGATTCACCCCTCCACTTT.

The CDR3 sequence: CASSGTGAYNEQFF. Here the CDR3 DNA reads TGTGCCAGCTCCGGGACAGGGGCTTACAATGAGCAGTTCTTC. The V gene is TRBV28, the J gene TRBJ2-1, with 10 positions matching TRBD1. The junction had 5 bases not matched to a gene; V was cut back by 8 bases and J by 4 bases. CDR1 is MDHEN, CDR2 SYDVKM, per germline. CDR3 length: 14 amino acids.

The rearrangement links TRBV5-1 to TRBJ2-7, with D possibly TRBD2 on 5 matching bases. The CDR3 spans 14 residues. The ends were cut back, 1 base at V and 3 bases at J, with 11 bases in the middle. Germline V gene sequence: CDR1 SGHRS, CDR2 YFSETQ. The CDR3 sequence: CASSLFERGYEQYF. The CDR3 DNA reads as TGCGCCAGCAGCTTGTTCGAACGGGGCTACGAGCAGTACTTC.

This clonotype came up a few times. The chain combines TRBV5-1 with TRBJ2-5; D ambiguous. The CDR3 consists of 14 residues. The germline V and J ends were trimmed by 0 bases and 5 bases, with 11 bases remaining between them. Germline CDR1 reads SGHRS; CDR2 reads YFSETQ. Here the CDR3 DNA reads TGCGCCAGCAGCTTGGCCCCCATTTGTGAGACCCAGTACTTC. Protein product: CASSLAPICETQYF. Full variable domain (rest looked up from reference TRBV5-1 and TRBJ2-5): KAGVTQTPRYLIKTRGQQVTLSCSPISGHRSVSWYQQTPGQGLQFLFEYFSETQRNKGNFPGRFSGRQFSNSRSEMNVSTLELGDSALYLCASSLAPICETQYFGPGTRLLVL.

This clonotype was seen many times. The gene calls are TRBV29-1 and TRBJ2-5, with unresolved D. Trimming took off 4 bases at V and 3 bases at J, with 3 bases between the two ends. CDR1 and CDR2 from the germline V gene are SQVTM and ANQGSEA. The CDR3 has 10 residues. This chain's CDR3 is CSVGEETQYF. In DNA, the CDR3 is TGCAGCGTTGGAGAAGAGACCCAGTACTTC.

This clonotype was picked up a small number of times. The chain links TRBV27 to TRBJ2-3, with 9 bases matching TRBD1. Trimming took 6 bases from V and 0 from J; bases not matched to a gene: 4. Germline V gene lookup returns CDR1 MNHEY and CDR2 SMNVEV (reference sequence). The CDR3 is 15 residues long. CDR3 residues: CASRGTGISTDTQYF. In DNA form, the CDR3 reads TGTGCCAGCAGGGGGACAGGGATTAGCACAGATACGCAGTATTTT.

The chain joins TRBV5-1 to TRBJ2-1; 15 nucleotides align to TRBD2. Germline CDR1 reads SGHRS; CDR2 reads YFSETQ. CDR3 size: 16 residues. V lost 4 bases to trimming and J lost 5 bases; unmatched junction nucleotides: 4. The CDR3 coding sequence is TGCGCCAGCAGCCCTGGACTAGCGGGAGGGAACAATGAGCAGTTCTTC. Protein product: CASSPGLAGGNNEQFF.

The CDR3 DNA follows: TGCAGCGTTGGGGGTTTCTCTAGCACAGATACGCAGTATTTT. Its protein is CSVGGFSSTDTQYF. The rearrangement joins TRBV29-1 to TRBJ2-3; D not resolved. The CDR3 runs 14 residues. In germline, CDR1 is SQVTM, CDR2 ANQGSEA. Trimming stripped 4 bases from V and 0 bases from J, with 11 bases between.

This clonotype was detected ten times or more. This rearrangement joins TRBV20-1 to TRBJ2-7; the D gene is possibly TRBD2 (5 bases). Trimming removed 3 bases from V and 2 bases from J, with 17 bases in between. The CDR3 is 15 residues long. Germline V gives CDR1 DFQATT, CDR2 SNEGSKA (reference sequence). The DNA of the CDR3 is TGCAGTGCTAGGGCTAACAGAGGGAATACCTACGAGCAGTACTTC. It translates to CSARANRGNTYEQYF.

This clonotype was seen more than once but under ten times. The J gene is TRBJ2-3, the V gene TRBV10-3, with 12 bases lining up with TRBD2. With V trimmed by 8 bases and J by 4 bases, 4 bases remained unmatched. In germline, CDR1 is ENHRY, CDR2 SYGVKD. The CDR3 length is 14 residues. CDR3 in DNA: TGTGCCATCGCTAGCGGGAGGGCTTCAGATACGCAGTATTTT. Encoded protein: CAIASGRASDTQYF.

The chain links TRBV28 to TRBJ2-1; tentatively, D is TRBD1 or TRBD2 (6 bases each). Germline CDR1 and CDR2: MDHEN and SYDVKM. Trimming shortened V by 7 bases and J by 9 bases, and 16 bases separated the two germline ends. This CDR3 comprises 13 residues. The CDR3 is CASTGAGGVEQFF. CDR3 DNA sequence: TGTGCCAGCACCGGGGCCGGGGGCGTTGAGCAGTTCTTC.

CDR3 protein: CATSDVRTGGMETQYF. CDR3 in DNA: TGTGCCACCAGTGATGTCCGGACAGGGGGAATGGAGACCCAGTACTTC. This chain connects TRBV24-1 to TRBJ2-5, with TRBD1 identical over 10 bases. Germline V lookup: CDR1 KGHDR, CDR2 SFDVKD. The CDR3 loop spans 16 amino acids. V shed 3 bases and J 5 bases; nucleotides not matched to a gene: 8.

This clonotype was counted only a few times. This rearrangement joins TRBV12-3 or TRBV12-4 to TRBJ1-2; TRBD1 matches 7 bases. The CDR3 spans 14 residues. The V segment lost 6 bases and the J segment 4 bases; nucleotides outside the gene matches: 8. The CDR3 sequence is CASRAGDRSYGYTF. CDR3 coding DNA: TGTGCCAGCAGGGCAGGGGACAGATCCTATGGCTACACCTTC.

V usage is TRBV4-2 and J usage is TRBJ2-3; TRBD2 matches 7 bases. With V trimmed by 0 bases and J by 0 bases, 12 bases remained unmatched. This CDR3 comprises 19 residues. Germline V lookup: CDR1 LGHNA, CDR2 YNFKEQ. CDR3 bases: TGTGCCAGCAGCCAAGATGAGGGTCGGGCTAGCGGAAGCACAGATACGCAGTATTTT. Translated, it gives CASSQDEGRASGSTDTQYF.

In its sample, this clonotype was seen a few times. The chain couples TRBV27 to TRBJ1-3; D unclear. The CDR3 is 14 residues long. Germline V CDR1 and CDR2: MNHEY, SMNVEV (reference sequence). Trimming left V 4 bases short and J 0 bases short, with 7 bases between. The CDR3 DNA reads TGTGCCAGCAGTTCGGTGATCTCTGGAAACACCATATATTTT. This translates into CASSSVISGNTIYF.

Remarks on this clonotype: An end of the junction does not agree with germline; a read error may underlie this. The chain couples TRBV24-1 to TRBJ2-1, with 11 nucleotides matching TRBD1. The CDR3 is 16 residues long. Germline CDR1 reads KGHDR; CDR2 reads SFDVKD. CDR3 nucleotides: TGTGCCACCAGTGACCGGACAGGGGGCGCCTACAATGAGCAGATCTTC. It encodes CATSDRTGGAYNEQIF.

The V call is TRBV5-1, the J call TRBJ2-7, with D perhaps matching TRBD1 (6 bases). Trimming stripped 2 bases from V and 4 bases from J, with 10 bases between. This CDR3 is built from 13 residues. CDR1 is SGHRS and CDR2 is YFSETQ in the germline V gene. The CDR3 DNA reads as TGCGCCAGCAGCTTTGGACAGCGATACGAGCAGTACTTC. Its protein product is CASSFGQRYEQYF.

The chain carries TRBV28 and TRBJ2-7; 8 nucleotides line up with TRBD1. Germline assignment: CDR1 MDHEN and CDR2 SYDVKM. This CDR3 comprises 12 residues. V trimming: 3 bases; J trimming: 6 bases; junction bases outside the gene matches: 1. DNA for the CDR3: TGTGCCAGCAGTTTCGGGACAGGCGAGCAGTACTTC. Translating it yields CASSFGTGEQYF.

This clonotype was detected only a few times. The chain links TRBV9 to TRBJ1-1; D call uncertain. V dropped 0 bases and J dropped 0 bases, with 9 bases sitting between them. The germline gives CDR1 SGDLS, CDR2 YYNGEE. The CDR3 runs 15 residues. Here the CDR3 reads CASSVAGGMNTEAFF. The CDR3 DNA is TGTGCCAGCAGCGTAGCTGGAGGGATGAACACTGAAGCTTTCTTT.